The rows below give T cell receptor beta chains drawn from one sample of a study of shared clonotypes between healthy human individuals. The protocol was immunoSEQ multiplex PCR, while the TCRdb copy is restricted to in-frame clones and leaves out a portion. The repertoire holds roughly 2 million clones, with 85% to 95% as singletons. Material for sequencing was naive CD8+ T cells sorted from blood. These receptors were collected from a man aged 18 to 30 in good health. Each CDR3 is given with its conserved first and last residue. A D gene is named only where the DNA matches it firmly.

j_gene: TRBJ1-1
d_gene: TRBD1
v_gene: TRBV30
CDR3aa: CAWSHLYDRDHTEAFF

j_gene: TRBJ2-5
d_gene: NA
v_gene: TRBV7-9
CDR3aa: CASSALDSNQETQYF

j_gene: TRBJ2-3
d_gene: NA
v_gene: TRBV27
CDR3aa: CASSFSPDTQYF

j_gene: TRBJ2-5
d_gene: NA
v_gene: TRBV19
CDR3aa: CASSSTGYQETQYF

j_gene: TRBJ2-2
d_gene: TRBD2
v_gene: TRBV9
CDR3aa: CASSGTPAVAGDTGELFF

j_gene: TRBJ1-5
d_gene: NA
v_gene: TRBV27
CDR3aa: CASRGGMSNQPQHF

j_gene: TRBJ1-1
d_gene: TRBD1
v_gene: TRBV27
CDR3aa: CASRGPDRGPWPEAFF

j_gene: TRBJ2-7
d_gene: TRBD2
v_gene: TRBV28
CDR3aa: CASSRRWTSGTSYEQYF

j_gene: TRBJ2-4
d_gene: TRBD2
v_gene: TRBV29-1
CDR3aa: CSVVGLAAPRDIQYF

j_gene: TRBJ1-1
d_gene: NA
v_gene: TRBV19
CDR3aa: CASIGTVNTEAFF

j_gene: TRBJ1-1
d_gene: NA
v_gene: TRBV6-5
CDR3aa: CASSPEPAMNTEAFF

j_gene: TRBJ1-1
d_gene: TRBD1
v_gene: TRBV5-6
CDR3aa: CASSSDQGASTEAFF

j_gene: TRBJ2-1
d_gene: NA
v_gene: TRBV30
CDR3aa: CAWSVGRDPYNEQFF

j_gene: TRBJ2-5
d_gene: TRBD1
v_gene: TRBV29-1
CDR3aa: CSVEGQGWMKTQYF

j_gene: TRBJ1-6
d_gene: NA
v_gene: TRBV5-1
CDR3aa: CASRPDGPAAYNSPLHF

j_gene: TRBJ2-3
d_gene: TRBD1
v_gene: TRBV27
CDR3aa: CASSLYGQAAITDTQYF

j_gene: TRBJ2-4
d_gene: NA
v_gene: TRBV7-9
CDR3aa: CASSLEGDRPYF

j_gene: TRBJ2-7
d_gene: NA
v_gene: TRBV19
CDR3aa: CASSITGSSYEQYF

j_gene: TRBJ1-2
d_gene: TRBD1
v_gene: TRBV27
CDR3aa: CASRLRGQGAIGYTF

j_gene: TRBJ2-7
d_gene: NA
v_gene: TRBV13
CDR3aa: CASSGRTAEQYF

j_gene: TRBJ2-3
d_gene: NA
v_gene: TRBV7-9
CDR3aa: CASSSVEGTPGTDTQYF

j_gene: TRBJ2-7
d_gene: NA
v_gene: TRBV21-1
CDR3aa: CASSDSGGCPYEQYF

j_gene: TRBJ2-7
d_gene: NA
v_gene: TRBV29-1
CDR3aa: CSVVLPYSYEQYF

j_gene: TRBJ2-2
d_gene: TRBD1
v_gene: TRBV10-3
CDR3aa: CAVRHYDGGQGYTGELFF

j_gene: TRBJ2-7
d_gene: TRBD1
v_gene: TRBV19
CDR3aa: CASSIDRGQYEQYF

j_gene: TRBJ2-2
d_gene: TRBD2
v_gene: TRBV5-6
CDR3aa: CASSPLAGGRGYTGELFF

j_gene: TRBJ2-7
d_gene: NA
v_gene: TRBV5-6
CDR3aa: CASSTGHRSYEQYF

j_gene: TRBJ2-5
d_gene: NA
v_gene: TRBV7-9
CDR3aa: CASSLGQIDGETQYF

j_gene: TRBJ2-1
d_gene: NA
v_gene: TRBV5-1
CDR3aa: CASNDWGNEQFF

j_gene: TRBJ2-7
d_gene: TRBD2
v_gene: TRBV29-1
CDR3aa: CSVDSGSSYEQYF

j_gene: TRBJ2-7
d_gene: NA
v_gene: TRBV10-3
CDR3aa: CAISESSVGVSYEQYF

j_gene: TRBJ2-7
d_gene: NA
v_gene: TRBV30
CDR3aa: CACRVVSYEQYF

j_gene: TRBJ2-1
d_gene: NA
v_gene: TRBV7-2
CDR3aa: CASSLEGWSSYNEQFF

j_gene: TRBJ2-7
d_gene: NA
v_gene: TRBV4-3
CDR3aa: CASSQGRAGYEQYF

j_gene: TRBJ2-1
d_gene: NA
v_gene: TRBV4-2
CDR3aa: CASSQEIGSYNEQFF

j_gene: TRBJ2-5
d_gene: NA
v_gene: TRBV30
CDR3aa: CACTRETQYF

j_gene: TRBJ2-2
d_gene: NA
v_gene: TRBV5-6
CDR3aa: CASSLDYPPGELFF

j_gene: TRBJ1-5
d_gene: NA
v_gene: TRBV7-9
CDR3aa: CASSLERGQVSNQPQHF

j_gene: TRBJ2-5
d_gene: TRBD1
v_gene: TRBV6-5
CDR3aa: CASSSTGTGIETQYF

j_gene: TRBJ1-2
d_gene: NA
v_gene: TRBV4-1
CDR3aa: CASSQQGTLGYGYTF

j_gene: TRBJ2-7
d_gene: NA
v_gene: TRBV5-8
CDR3aa: CASSQHHRTGMFEQYF

j_gene: TRBJ2-1
d_gene: TRBD2
v_gene: TRBV7-8
CDR3aa: CASSLGLAGDNEQFF

j_gene: TRBJ2-2
d_gene: NA
v_gene: TRBV28
CDR3aa: CASSKLRDGTGELFF

j_gene: TRBJ1-2
d_gene: TRBD1
v_gene: TRBV7-2
CDR3aa: CASSVDRGWYGYTF